This T cell receptor beta chain was sequenced for a study of blood T cell repertoires in COVID-19. On the study more broadly: PBMCs, B-cell-depleted T cells, or T cells were the source of the cDNA or gDNA that made up the material.

Measured with immunoSEQ multiplex PCR; TCRdb has only the in-frame clones, and not every one. Of about 180,000 clones listed, around 83% were seen once; the top ten hold under 10%. V was pared by 1 base and J by 5 bases, with 9 bases of the junction left unmatched. Per germline, CDR1 LGHNA and CDR2 YSLEER. The CDR3 has 17 residues. Input material: peripheral blood. V usage is TRBV4-3 and J usage is TRBJ2-1; 9 bases are a match to TRBD1. The receptor was derived from a woman in her sixties or seventies with COVID-19, enrolled during active disease. As DNA, the CDR3 is TGCGCCAGCAGCCAAGCAGTAGGGACAGGGTTCAACAATGAGCAGTTCTTC. Its translation is CASSQAVGTGFNNEQFF.